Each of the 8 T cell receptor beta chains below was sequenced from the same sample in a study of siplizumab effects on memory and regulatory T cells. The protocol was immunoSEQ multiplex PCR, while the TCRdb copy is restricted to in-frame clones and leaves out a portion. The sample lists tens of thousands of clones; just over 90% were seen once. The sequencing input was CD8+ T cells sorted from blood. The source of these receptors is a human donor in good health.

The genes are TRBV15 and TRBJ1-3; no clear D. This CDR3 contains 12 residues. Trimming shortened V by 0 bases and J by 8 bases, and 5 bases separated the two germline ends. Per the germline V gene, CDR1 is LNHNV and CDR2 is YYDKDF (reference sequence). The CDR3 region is CATSRDQDTIYF. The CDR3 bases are TGTGCCACCAGCAGAGATCAGGACACCATATATTTT.

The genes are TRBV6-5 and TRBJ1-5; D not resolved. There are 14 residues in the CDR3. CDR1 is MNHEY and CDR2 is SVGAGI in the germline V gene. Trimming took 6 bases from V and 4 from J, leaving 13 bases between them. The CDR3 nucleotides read TGTGCCAGCAGCCCACACCCTACTAATCAGCCCCAGCATTTT. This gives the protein CASSPHPTNQPQHF.

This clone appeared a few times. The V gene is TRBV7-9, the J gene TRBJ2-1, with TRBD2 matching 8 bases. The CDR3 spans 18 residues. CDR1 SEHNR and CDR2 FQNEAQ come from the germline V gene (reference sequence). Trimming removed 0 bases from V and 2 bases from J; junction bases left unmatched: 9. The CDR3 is CASSLAVIAGHPYNEQFF. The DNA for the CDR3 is TGTGCCAGCAGCTTAGCGGTGATAGCGGGACACCCCTACAATGAGCAGTTCTTC.

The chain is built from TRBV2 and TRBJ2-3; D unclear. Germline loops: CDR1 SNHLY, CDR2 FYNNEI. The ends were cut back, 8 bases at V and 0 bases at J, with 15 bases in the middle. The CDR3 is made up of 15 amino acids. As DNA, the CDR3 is TGTGCCAGCGAGGCCGGGCGGCATAGCACAGATACGCAGTATTTT. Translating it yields CASEAGRHSTDTQYF.

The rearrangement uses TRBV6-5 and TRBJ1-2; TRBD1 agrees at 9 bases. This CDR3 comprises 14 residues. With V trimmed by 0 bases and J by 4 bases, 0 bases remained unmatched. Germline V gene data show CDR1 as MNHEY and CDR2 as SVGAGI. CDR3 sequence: CASSYSTGGYGYTF. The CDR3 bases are TGTGCCAGCAGTTACTCGACAGGGGGCTATGGCTACACCTTC.

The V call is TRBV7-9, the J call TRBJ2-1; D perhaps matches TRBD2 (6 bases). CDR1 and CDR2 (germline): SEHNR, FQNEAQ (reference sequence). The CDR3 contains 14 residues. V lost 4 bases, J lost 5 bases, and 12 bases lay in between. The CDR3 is CASSSPRGNNEQFF. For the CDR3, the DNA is TGTGCCAGCAGCTCCCCCCGGGGGAACAATGAGCAGTTCTTC.

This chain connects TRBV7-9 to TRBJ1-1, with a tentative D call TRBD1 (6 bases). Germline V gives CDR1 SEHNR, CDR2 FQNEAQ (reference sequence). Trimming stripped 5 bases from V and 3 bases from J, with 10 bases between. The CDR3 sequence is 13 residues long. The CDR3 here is CASSRTEDTEAFF. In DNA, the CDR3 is TGTGCCAGCAGCCGGACAGAGGACACTGAAGCTTTCTTT.

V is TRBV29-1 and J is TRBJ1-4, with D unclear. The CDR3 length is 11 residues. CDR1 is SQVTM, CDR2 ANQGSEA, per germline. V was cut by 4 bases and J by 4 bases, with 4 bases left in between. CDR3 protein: CSVAINEKLFF. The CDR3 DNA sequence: TGCAGCGTTGCCATTAATGAAAAACTGTTTTTT. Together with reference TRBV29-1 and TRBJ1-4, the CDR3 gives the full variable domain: SAVISQKPSRDICQRGTSLTIQCQVDSQVTMMFWYRQQPGQSLTLIATANQGSEATYESGFVIDKFPISRPNLTFSTLTVSNMSPEDSSIYLCSVAINEKLFFGSGTQLSVL.